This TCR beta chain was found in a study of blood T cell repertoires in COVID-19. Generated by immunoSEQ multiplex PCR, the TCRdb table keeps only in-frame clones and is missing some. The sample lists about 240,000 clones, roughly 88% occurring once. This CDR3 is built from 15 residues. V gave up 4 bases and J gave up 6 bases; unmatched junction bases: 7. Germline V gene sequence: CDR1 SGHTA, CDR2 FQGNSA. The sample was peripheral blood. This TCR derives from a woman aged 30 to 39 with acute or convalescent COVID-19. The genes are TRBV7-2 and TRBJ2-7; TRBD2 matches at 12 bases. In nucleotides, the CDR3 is TGTGCCAGCAGCTCTCTAGCGGGAGGGCCATCCGAGCAGTACTTC. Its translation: CASSSLAGGPSEQYF.